The 6 T cell receptor beta chains presented below share a single source sample, sequenced in a study of T cell repertoires in cytomegalovirus infection. TCRdb re-called the reads with MiXCR, one entry per CDR3 protein. The sample yields around 550,000 distinct CDR3 sequences, 26% seen once. Source material: PBMCs. These receptors were obtained from a human donor in good health (CMV status not recorded). Some clones in this sample may be carry-over from other donors' samples.

This clonotype was observed a few times. This chain connects TRBV19 to TRBJ2-3; no clear D. CDR1 LNHDA and CDR2 SQIVND come from the germline V gene (reference sequence). The CDR3 covers 14 residues. Trimming took 2 bases from V and 2 from J, leaving 8 bases between them. This CDR3 reads CASSILRSTDTQYF. In nucleotides, the CDR3 is TGTGCCAGTAGTATACTCAGGTCCACAGATACGCAGTATTTT.

This clonotype was seen repeatedly, ten times or more. This sequence joins TRBV7-2 and TRBJ2-1, with 11 bases that match TRBD2. The CDR3 is made up of 19 amino acids. After removal of 2 bases from V and 7 bases from J, the junction contained 16 bases not matched to a gene. Germline-derived CDR1 and CDR2 are SGHTA and FQGNSA. This chain's CDR3 is CASSLSGAPRLAGMNEQFF. CDR3 in DNA: TGTGCCAGCAGCTTAAGCGGGGCCCCGAGACTAGCGGGAATGAATGAGCAGTTCTTC.

This clonotype was seen repeatedly, ten times or more. The chain has TRBV7-2 and TRBJ2-1; 12 nucleotides line up with TRBD2. The germline gives CDR1 SGHTA, CDR2 FQGNSA. The V gene end was trimmed by 4 bases and the J gene end by 6 bases; junction bases not matched to a gene: 4. The CDR3 covers 15 residues. This chain's CDR3 is CASSSTSGRLNEQFF. CDR3 nucleotides: TGTGCCAGCAGCTCCACTAGCGGGAGGCTCAATGAGCAGTTCTTC.

The sample holds many counts of this clonotype. This rearrangement joins TRBV12-3 or TRBV12-4 to TRBJ1-2, with D perhaps matching TRBD1 (5 bases). This CDR3 has 12 amino acids. Trimming took off 3 bases at V and 7 bases at J, with 9 bases between the two ends. CDR3 region: CASSFSGLGYTF. Written as DNA, the CDR3 is TGTGCCAGCAGTTTTTCGGGGCTTGGCTACACCTTC.

This chain joins TRBV2 and TRBJ2-3; the D gene is possibly TRBD2 (6 bases). Per the germline V gene, CDR1 is SNHLY and CDR2 is FYNNEI. Trimming stripped 3 bases from V and 4 bases from J, with 14 bases between. The CDR3 runs 15 residues. The CDR3 loop is CASSESGVGSDTQYF. CDR3 in DNA: TGTGCCAGCAGTGAGTCGGGAGTTGGATCAGATACGCAGTATTTT.

The V call is TRBV6-2 or TRBV6-3, the J call TRBJ1-4; D gene ambiguous. Germline CDR1 MNHEY, CDR2 SVGEGT. The V gene lost 4 bases and the J gene lost 7 bases, with 7 bases spanning the gap. The CDR3 totals 12 residues. The CDR3 nucleotides are TGTGCCAGCAGTTCCAGAGTTGAAAAACTGTTTTTT. Its translation: CASSSRVEKLFF.